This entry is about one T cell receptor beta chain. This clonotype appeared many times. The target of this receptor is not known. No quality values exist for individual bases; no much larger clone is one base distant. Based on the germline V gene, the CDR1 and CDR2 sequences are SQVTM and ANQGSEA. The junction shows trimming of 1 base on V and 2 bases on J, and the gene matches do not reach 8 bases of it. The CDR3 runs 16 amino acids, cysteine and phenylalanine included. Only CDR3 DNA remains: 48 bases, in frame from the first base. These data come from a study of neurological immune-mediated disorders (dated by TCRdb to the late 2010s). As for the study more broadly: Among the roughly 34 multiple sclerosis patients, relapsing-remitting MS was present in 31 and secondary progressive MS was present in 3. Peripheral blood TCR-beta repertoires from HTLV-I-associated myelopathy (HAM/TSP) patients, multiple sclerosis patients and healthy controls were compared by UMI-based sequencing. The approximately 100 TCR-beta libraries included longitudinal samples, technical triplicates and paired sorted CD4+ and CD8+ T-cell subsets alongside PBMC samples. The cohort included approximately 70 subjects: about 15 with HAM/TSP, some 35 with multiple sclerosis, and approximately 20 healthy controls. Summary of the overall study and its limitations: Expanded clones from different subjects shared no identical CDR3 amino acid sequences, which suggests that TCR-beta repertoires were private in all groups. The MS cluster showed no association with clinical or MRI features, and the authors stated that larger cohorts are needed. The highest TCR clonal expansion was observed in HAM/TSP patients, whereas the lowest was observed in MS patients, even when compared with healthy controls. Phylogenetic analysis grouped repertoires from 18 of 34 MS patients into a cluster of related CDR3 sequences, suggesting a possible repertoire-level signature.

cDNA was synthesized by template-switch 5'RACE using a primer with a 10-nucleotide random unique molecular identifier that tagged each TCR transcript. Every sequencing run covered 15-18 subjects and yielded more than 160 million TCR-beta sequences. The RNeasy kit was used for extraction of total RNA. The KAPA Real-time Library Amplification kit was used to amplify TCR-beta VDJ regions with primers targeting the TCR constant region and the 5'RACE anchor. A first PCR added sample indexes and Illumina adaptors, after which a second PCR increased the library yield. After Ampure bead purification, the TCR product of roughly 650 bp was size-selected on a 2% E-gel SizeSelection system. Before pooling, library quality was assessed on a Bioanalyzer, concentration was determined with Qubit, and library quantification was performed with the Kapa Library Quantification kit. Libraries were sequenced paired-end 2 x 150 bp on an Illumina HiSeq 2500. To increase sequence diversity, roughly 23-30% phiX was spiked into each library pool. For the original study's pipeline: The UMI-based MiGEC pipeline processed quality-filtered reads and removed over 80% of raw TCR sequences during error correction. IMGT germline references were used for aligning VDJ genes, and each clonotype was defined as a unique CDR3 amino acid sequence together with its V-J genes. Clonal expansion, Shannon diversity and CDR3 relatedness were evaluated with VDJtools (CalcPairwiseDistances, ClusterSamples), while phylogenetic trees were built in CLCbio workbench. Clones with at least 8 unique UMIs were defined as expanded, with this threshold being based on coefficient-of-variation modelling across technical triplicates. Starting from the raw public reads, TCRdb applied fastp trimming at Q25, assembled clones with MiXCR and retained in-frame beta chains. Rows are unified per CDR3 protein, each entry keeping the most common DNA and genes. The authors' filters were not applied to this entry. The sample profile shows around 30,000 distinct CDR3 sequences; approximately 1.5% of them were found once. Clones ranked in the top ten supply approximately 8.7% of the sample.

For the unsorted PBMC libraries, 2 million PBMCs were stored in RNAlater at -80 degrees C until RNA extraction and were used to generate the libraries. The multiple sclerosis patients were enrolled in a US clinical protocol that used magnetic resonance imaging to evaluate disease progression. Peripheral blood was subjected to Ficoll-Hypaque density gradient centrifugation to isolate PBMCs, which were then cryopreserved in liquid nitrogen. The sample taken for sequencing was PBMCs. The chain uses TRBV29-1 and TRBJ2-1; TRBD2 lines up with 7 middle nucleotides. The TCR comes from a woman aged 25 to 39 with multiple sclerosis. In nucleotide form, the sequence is TGCAGCGTTGAAGGCATGCCGGGACTACCCTACAATGAGCAGTTCTTC. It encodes CSVEGMPGLPYNEQFF.